These T cell receptor beta chains were read from a single sample in a study of cytomegalovirus exposure and HLA in healthy donors. The assay was immunoSEQ multiplex PCR, and TCRdb's table has in-frame clones only and misses some. The sample consists of approximately 300,000 clones, just under 85% of them appearing once. Material: PBMCs. Receptors originate from a woman between 35 and 50 years old in good health and CMV-seropositive. CDR3s include the opening cysteine and the closing phenylalanine or tryptophan. D genes are given only for firm matches. Only part of the rows carry a size: once, few, many, or a class if the clone is expanded.

d_gene	v_gene	abundance	j_gene	CDR3nt	CDR3aa
.	TRBV7-2	.	TRBJ1-4	TGTGCCAGCAGCTTAGACAGAACAACTAATGAAAAACTGTTTTTT	CASSLDRTTNEKLFF
.	TRBV11-3	.	TRBJ2-5	TGTGCCAGCAGCCTCCCGGCGGGGCGACAAGAGACCCAGTACTTC	CASSLPAGRQETQYF
.	TRBV19	.	TRBJ2-2	TGTGCCACAATGGGGCTAGACACCGGGGAGCTGTTTTTT	CATMGLDTGELFF
.	TRBV28	.	TRBJ1-4	TGTGCCAGCAGTTCATCCACACAGGGTAGGAATGAAAAACTGTTTTTT	CASSSSTQGRNEKLFF
.	TRBV7-8	.	TRBJ2-1	TGTGCCAGCAGCCCTTTAACGGAGGGAAGGGGTGAGCAGTTCTTC	CASSPLTEGRGEQFF
.	TRBV5-1	.	TRBJ2-1	TGCGCCAGCAGCTTACCGGGACAACACGATGAGCAGTTCTTC	CASSLPGQHDEQFF
.	TRBV6-5	once	TRBJ1-3	TGTGCCAGCAGCACGGGGTTCGGGGGAAACACCATATATTTT	CASSTGFGGNTIYF
TRBD1	TRBV7-8	.	TRBJ1-2	TGTGCCAGCAGCTTAGACGACAGGGTAGTAACTAACTATGGCTACACCTTC	CASSLDDRVVTNYGYTF
.	TRBV7-8	.	TRBJ1-1	TGTGCCAGCAGCTTAGTGAGGACAGTCAACACTGAAGCTTTCTTT	CASSLVRTVNTEAFF
.	TRBV27	.	TRBJ2-7	TGTGCCAAGAGACTAGTAGCCTACGAGCAGTACTTC	CAKRLVAYEQYF
TRBD2	TRBV29-1	few	TRBJ2-1	TGCAGCGTTGTTTCCGTCCTAGCGGGAGGGGGTGACCAGTTCTTC	CSVVSVLAGGGDQFF
TRBD2	TRBV7-9	.	TRBJ2-3	TGTGCCAGCAGGACTAGCGGGGGGCTCACAGATACGCAGTATTTT	CASRTSGGLTDTQYF
TRBD1	TRBV7-6	.	TRBJ1-4	TGTGCCAGCAGAACAGGGGATGAAAAACTGTTTTTT	CASRTGDEKLFF
TRBD2	TRBV7-2	few	TRBJ2-1	TGTGCCAGCAGCTTAGGACTAGCGTCCTACAATGAGCAGTTCTTC	CASSLGLASYNEQFF
TRBD1	TRBV11-3	.	TRBJ2-5	TGTGCCAGCAGCCCCACCGGGGACAGCCAAGAGACCCGGTACTTC	CASSPTGDSQETRYF
TRBD2	TRBV7-7	once	TRBJ2-1	TGTGCTAGCAGCTTAGCCTCACCTAGGGGACTAGGTGTTGATGAGCAGTTCTTC	CASSLASPRGLGVDEQFF
TRBD1	TRBV28	.	TRBJ2-7	TGTGCCAGCAGCCCATTCGGACAGGGTGGAGGCGAGCAGTACTTC	CASSPFGQGGGEQYF
.	TRBV2	.	TRBJ1-4	TGTGCCAGCGGGACTGAAATGGGAGGCAAACTGTTTTTT	CASGTEMGGKLFF
.	TRBV5-6	.	TRBJ1-1	TGTGCCAGCAGCTTGACGGGGGGCGGGAGGACTGAAGCTTTCTTT	CASSLTGGGRTEAFF
.	TRBV28	.	TRBJ1-2	TGTGCCAGCAGTGAGGACAGTGGGTATTTCCATGGCTACACCTTC	CASSEDSGYFHGYTF
.	TRBV4-1	.	TRBJ2-2	TGCGCCAGCAGCCAAGGGACACTATGGAACACCGGGGAGCTGTTTTTT	CASSQGTLWNTGELFF
TRBD1	TRBV13	.	TRBJ1-4	TGTGCCAGTTCACAGGGGGCCGGGATTGGGGAAAAACTGTTTTTT	CASSQGAGIGEKLFF
.	TRBV5-1	.	TRBJ1-2	TGCGCCAGCAGCTTCGACGGGACTAGGGGCTCTTATGGCTACACCTTC	CASSFDGTRGSYGYTF
.	TRBV28	.	TRBJ2-1	TGTGCCAGCAGTTTGCTAGCCCATAGGAATGAGCAGTTCTTC	CASSLLAHRNEQFF
TRBD2	TRBV7-2	.	TRBJ2-3	TGTGCCAGCAGCGATAGCGGGTACCGCACAGATACGCAGTATTTT	CASSDSGYRTDTQYF
.	TRBV5-4	.	TRBJ1-2	TGTGCCAGCAGCTTAGAGACAGGAAATGGCTACACCTTC	CASSLETGNGYTF
TRBD2	TRBV5-1	.	TRBJ2-1	TGCGCCAGCAGCACCGGACTAGCGGGGGGTGAGCAGTTCTTC	CASSTGLAGGEQFF
TRBD1	TRBV30	.	TRBJ1-4	TGTGCCTGGAGTGGAGGGACAGGGGACGAAAAACTGTTTTTT	CAWSGGTGDEKLFF
.	TRBV28	once	TRBJ2-4	TGTGCCAGCAGTTTAAGTCTTCGGTTCTTAGCCAAAAACATTCAGTACTTC	CASSLSLRFLAKNIQYF
.	TRBV28	.	TRBJ2-2	TGTGCCAGCCGACTGGCCCCCGGGGAGCTGTTTTTT	CASRLAPGELFF
.	TRBV6-4	.	TRBJ2-2	TGTGCCAGCAGTCCCGGGGGAACGAACACCGGGGAGCTGTTTTTT	CASSPGGTNTGELFF
TRBD1	TRBV15	.	TRBJ2-2	TGTGCCACCAGCAGAGATAGGACAGGGGTGGGGACCGGGGAGCTGTTTTTT	CATSRDRTGVGTGELFF
TRBD2	TRBV2	few	TRBJ2-2	TGTGCCAGCAGGCGGGAGGGATACACCGGGGAGCTGTTTTTT	CASRREGYTGELFF
.	TRBV28	.	TRBJ1-2	TGTGCCAGCAGTTTAGTGGCTCCTTCATACACCTTC	CASSLVAPSYTF
.	TRBV6-4	.	TRBJ2-5	TGTGCCAGCAGTTTGGACAGCGCCGGGACCCAGTACTTC	CASSLDSAGTQYF
.	TRBV10-3	.	TRBJ1-2	TGTGCCATCAGTGAGACACCCAGGGAGGGTGGCTACACCTTC	CAISETPREGGYTF
TRBD1	TRBV11-3	once	TRBJ2-5	TGTGCCAGCAGCCCCCGGACAGGGAGTGAGACCCAGTACTTC	CASSPRTGSETQYF
.	TRBV27	few	TRBJ1-6	TGTGCCAGCAGTTGGAGGGGAAATTCACCCCTCCACTTT	CASSWRGNSPLHF
.	TRBV23-1	.	TRBJ2-5	TGCGCCAGCAGTGGTTTCGGGGAGACCCAGTACTTC	CASSGFGETQYF
TRBD1	TRBV4-2	.	TRBJ2-7	TGTGCCAGCAGCCAAGTGCAGGGGGCCCACGAGCAGTACTTC	CASSQVQGAHEQYF
TRBD2	TRBV6-5	.	TRBJ2-2	TGTGCCAGCAGGAGCGCGGGAGACACCGGGGAGCTGTTTTTT	CASRSAGDTGELFF
TRBD2	TRBV5-4	.	TRBJ2-3	TGTGCCAGCAGCTTGGAACTAGCGGGAGGTTCGGATACGCAGTATTTT	CASSLELAGGSDTQYF
.	TRBV6-1	.	TRBJ1-3	TGTGCCAGCAGTGAAGACAGGGCTGGAAACACCATATATTTT	CASSEDRAGNTIYF
.	TRBV18	.	TRBJ2-7	TGTGCCAGCTCGCTAAGCTCCTACGAGCAGTACTTC	CASSLSSYEQYF
TRBD2	TRBV7-8	.	TRBJ2-2	TGTGCCAGCAGCGGACTAGCGGGAACCGCGAACACCGGGGAGCTGTTTTTT	CASSGLAGTANTGELFF
.	TRBV19	once	TRBJ2-7	TGTGCCAGTAGTACGGGACACCGCTACGAGCAGTACTTC	CASSTGHRYEQYF
.	TRBV4-2	.	TRBJ2-2	TGTGCCAGCAGCCAAGATATCGGGGAGCTGTTTTTT	CASSQDIGELFF
TRBD2	TRBV12-5	.	TRBJ2-1	TGTGCTAGTGGGGATGGACTAGCCGAGAACAATGAGCAGTTCTTC	CASGDGLAENNEQFF
TRBD1	TRBV5-6	.	TRBJ1-1	TGTGCCAGCAGCTTGAGCGGGACAGGGACGGGAGCTTTCTTT	CASSLSGTGTGAFF
TRBD1	TRBV5-1	once	TRBJ2-5	TGCGCCAGCAGCCCGACAGGGAGAGAGACCCAGTACTTC	CASSPTGRETQYF
.	TRBV11-3	.	TRBJ1-1	TGTGCCAGCAGCCAAGGTCTAGTGACTGAAGCTTTCTTT	CASSQGLVTEAFF
TRBD1	TRBV28	.	TRBJ1-2	TGTGCCAGCAGTTTCAGGGGGAACTATGGCTACACCTTC	CASSFRGNYGYTF
TRBD1	TRBV10-1	.	TRBJ1-2	TGCGCCAGCAGTGCTATCGGGACAGGGGATCCTTCCTATGGCTACACCTTC	CASSAIGTGDPSYGYTF
.	TRBV21-1	.	TRBJ2-7	TGTGCCAGCAGCAAATTTCTGGGGGGTAACGGAGGCTCCTACGAGCAGTACTTC	CASSKFLGGNGGSYEQYF